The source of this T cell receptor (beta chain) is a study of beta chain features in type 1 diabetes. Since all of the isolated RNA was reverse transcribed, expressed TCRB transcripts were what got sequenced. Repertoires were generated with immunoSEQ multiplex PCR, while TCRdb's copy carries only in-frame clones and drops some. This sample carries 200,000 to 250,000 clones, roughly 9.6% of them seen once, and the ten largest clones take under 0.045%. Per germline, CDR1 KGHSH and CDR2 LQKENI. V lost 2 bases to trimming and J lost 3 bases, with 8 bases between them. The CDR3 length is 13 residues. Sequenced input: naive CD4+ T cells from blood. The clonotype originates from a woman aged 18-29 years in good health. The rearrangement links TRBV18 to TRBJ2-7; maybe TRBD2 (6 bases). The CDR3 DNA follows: TGTGCCAGCTCACCAGAGGGACTCTACGAGCAGTACTTC. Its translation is CASSPEGLYEQYF.